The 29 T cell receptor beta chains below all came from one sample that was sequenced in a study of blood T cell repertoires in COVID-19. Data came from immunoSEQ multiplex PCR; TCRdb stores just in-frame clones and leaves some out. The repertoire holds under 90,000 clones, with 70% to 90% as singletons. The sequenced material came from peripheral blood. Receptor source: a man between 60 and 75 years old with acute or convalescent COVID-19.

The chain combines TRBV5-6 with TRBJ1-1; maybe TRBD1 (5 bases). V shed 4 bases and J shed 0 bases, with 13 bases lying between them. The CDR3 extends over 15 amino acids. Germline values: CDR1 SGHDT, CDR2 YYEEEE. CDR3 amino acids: CASSPRQYLNTEAFF. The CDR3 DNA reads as TGTGCCAGCAGCCCAAGACAGTACTTGAACACTGAAGCTTTCTTT.

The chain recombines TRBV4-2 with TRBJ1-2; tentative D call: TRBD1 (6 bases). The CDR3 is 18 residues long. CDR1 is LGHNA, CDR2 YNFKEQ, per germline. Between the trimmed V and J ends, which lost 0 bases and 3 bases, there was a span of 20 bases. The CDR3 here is CASSQDLGGPDTHYGYTF. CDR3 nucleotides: TGTGCCAGCAGCCAAGATCTGGGGGGGCCGGACACCCACTATGGCTACACCTTC.

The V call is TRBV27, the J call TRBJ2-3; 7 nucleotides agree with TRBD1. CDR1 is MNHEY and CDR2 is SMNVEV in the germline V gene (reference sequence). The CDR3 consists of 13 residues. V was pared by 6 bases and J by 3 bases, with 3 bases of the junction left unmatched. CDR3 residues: CASSVTGTDTQYF. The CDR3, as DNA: TGTGCCAGCAGCGTGACAGGGACAGATACGCAGTATTTT.

CDR3 in DNA: TGCGCCAGCTTTGGACAGGGTATAGGCTACACCTTC. Translated: CASFGQGIGYTF. V and J are TRBV4-1 and TRBJ1-2; 8 bases are a match to TRBD1. CDR3 length: 12 residues. V shed 8 bases and J 8 bases; nucleotides not matched to a gene: 7. CDR1 is MGHRA and CDR2 is YSYEKL in the germline V gene.

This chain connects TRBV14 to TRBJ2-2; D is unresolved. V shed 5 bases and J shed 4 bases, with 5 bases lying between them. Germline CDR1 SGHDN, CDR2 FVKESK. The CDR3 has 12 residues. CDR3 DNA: TGTGCCAGCAGCATCTTCACCGGGGAGCTGTTTTTT. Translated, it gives CASSIFTGELFF.

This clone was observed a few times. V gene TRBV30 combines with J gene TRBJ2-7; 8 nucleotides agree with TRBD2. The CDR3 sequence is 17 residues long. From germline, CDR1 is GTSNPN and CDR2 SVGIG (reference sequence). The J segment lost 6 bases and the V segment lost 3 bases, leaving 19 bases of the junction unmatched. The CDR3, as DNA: TGTGCCTGGAGAGGAGACCCCTACCCGGGGGGGCCCCTCGAGCAGTACTTC. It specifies CAWRGDPYPGGPLEQYF.

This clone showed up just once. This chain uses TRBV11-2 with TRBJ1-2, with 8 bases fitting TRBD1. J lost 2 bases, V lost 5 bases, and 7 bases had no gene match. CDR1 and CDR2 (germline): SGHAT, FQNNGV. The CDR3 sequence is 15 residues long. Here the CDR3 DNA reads TGTGCCAGCAGCGCACAGGGGGTATTGAACTATGGCTACACCTTC. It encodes CASSAQGVLNYGYTF.

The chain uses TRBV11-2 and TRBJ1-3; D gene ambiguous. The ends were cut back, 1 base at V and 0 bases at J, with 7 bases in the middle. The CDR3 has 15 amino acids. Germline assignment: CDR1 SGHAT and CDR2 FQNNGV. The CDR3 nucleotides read TGTGCCAGCAGCTTAGGGCTTAACTCTGGAAACACCATATATTTT. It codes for CASSLGLNSGNTIYF. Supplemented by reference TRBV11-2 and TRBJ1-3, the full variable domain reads EAGVAQSPRYKIIEKRQSVAFWCNPISGHATLYWYQQILGQGPKLLIQFQNNGVVDDSQLPKDRFSAERLKGVDSTLKIQPAKLEDSAVYLCASSLGLNSGNTIYFGEGSWLTVV.

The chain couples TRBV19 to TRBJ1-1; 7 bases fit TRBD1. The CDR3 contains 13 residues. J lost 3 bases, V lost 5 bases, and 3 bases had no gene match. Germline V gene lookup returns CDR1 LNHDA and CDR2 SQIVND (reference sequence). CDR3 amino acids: CASSADRDTEAFF. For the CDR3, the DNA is TGTGCCAGTAGTGCCGACAGGGACACTGAAGCTTTCTTT.

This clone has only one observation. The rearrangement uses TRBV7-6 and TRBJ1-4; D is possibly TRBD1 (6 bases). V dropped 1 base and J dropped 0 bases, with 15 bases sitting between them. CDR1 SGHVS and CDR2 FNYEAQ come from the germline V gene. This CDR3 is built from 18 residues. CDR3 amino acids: CASSLGQARVATNEKLFF. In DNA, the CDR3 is TGTGCCAGCAGCTTAGGACAGGCTAGAGTTGCAACTAATGAAAAACTGTTTTTT. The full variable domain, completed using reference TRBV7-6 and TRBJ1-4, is GAGVSQSPRYKVTKRGQDVALRCDPISGHVSLYWYRQALGQGPEFLTYFNYEAQQDKSGLPNDRFSAERPEGSISTLTIQRTEQRDSAMYRCASSLGQARVATNEKLFFGSGTQLSVL.

The CDR3 DNA reads TGTGCCAGCAGCTATTACAGGGGACAGCAGTTCTTC. Translation: CASSYYRGQQFF. V gene TRBV11-3 combines with J gene TRBJ2-1; 7 bases line up with TRBD1. The CDR3 spans 12 residues. Germline V gives CDR1 SGHNT, CDR2 YENEEA. The V segment lost 4 bases and the J segment 11 bases; nucleotides outside the gene matches: 5. Filled out from reference TRBV11-3 and TRBJ2-1, the complete variable domain reads EAGVVQSPRYKIIEKKQPVAFWCNPISGHNTLYWYLQNLGQGPELLIRYENEEAVDDSQLPKDRFSAERLKGVDSTLKIQPAELGDSAVYLCASSYYRGQQFFGPGTRLTVL.

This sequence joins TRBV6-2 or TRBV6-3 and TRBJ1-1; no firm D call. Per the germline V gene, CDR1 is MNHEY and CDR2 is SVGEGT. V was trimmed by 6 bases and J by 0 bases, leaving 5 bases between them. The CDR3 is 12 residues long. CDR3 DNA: TGTGCCAGCAGCGAGATGAACACTGAAGCTTTCTTT. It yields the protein CASSEMNTEAFF.

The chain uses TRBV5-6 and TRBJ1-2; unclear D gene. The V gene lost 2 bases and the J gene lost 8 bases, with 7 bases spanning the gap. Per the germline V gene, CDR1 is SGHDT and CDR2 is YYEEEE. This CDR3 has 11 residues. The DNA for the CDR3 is TGTGCCAGCAGCTTCGGGGAGGGCTACACCTTC. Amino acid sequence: CASSFGEGYTF. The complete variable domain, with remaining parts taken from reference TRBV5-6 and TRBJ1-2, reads DAGVTQSPTHLIKTRGQQVTLRCSPKSGHDTVSWYQQALGQGPQFIFQYYEEEERQRGNFPDRFSGHQFPNYSSELNVNALLLGDSALYLCASSFGEGYTFGSGTRLTVV.

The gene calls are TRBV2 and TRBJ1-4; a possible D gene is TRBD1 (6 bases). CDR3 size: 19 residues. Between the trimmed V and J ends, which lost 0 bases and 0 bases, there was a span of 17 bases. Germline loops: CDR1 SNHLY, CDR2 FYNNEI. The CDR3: CASSEAPRRGQATNEKLFF. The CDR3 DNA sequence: TGTGCCAGCAGTGAAGCGCCTCGCAGGGGTCAAGCAACTAATGAAAAACTGTTTTTT.

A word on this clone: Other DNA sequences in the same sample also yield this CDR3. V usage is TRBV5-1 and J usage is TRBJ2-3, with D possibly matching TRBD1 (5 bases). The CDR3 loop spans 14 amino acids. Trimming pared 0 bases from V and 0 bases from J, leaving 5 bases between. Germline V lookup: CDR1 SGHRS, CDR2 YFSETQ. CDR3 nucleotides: TGCGCCAGCAGCTTGGGACAGAGCACAGATACGCAGTATTTT. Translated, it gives CASSLGQSTDTQYF.

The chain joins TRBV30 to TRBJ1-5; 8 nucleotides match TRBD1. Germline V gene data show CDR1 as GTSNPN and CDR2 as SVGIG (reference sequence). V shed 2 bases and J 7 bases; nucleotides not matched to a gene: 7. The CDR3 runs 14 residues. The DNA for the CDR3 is TGTGCCTGGAGTTCTGGACAGGGTAACCAGCCCCAGCATTTT. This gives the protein CAWSSGQGNQPQHF.

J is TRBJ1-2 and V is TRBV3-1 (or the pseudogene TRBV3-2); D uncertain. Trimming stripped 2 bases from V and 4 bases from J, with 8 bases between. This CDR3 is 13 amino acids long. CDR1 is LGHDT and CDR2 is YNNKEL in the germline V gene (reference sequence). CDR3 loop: CASSQLSPYGYTF. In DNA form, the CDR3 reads TGTGCCAGCAGCCAACTTTCCCCCTATGGCTACACCTTC.

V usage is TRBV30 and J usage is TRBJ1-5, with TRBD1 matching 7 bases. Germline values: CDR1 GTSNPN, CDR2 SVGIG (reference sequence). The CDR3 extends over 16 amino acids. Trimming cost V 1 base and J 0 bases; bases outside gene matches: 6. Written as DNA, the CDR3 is TGTGCCTGGAGTGGGCAGGGGGTTGGTAGCAATCAGCCCCAGCATTTT. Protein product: CAWSGQGVGSNQPQHF. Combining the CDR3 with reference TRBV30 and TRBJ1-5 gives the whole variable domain SQTIHQWPATLVQPVGSPLSLECTVEGTSNPNLYWYRQAAGRGLQLLFYSVGIGQISSEVPQNLSASRPQDRQFILSSKKLLLSDSGFYLCAWSGQGVGSNQPQHFGDGTRLSIL.

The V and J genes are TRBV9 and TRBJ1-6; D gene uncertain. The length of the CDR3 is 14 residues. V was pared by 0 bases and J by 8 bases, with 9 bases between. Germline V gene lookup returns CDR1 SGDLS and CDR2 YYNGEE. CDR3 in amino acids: CASSVDAGYSPLHF. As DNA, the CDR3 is TGTGCCAGCAGCGTAGACGCCGGGTATTCACCCCTCCACTTT.

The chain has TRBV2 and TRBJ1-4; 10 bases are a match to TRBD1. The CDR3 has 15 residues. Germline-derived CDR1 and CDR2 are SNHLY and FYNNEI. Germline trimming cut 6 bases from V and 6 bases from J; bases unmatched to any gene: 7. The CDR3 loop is CASRGQGPRDEKLFF. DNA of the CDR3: TGTGCCAGCAGGGGACAGGGGCCTAGGGATGAAAAACTGTTTTTT.

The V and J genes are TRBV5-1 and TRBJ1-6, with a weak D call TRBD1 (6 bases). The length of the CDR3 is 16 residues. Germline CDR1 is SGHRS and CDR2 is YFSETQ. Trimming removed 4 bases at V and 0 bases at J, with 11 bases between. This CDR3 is CASSPGQSSYNSPLHF. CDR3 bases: TGCGCCAGCAGCCCTGGACAGAGCTCCTATAATTCACCCCTCCACTTT.

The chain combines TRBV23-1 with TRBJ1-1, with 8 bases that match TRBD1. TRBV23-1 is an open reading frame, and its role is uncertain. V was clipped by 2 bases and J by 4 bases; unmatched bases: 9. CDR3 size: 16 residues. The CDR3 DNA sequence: TGCGCCAGCAGTCAACGGGACAGGTTCCGAGGCACTGAAGCTTTCTTT. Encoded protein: CASSQRDRFRGTEAFF.

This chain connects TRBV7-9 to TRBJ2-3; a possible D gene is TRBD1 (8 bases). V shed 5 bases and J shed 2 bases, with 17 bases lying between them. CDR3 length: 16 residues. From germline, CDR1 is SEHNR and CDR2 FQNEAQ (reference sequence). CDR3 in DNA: TGTGCCAGCAGCGATTCGGACAGGGACTACACAGATACGCAGTATTTT. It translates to CASSDSDRDYTDTQYF.

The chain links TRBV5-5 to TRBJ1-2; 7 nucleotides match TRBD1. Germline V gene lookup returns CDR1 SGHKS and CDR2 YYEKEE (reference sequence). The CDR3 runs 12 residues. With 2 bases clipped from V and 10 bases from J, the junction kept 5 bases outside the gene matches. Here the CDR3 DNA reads TGTGCCAGCAGCTTTAAAGGGGGCAACTACACCTTC. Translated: CASSFKGGNYTF.

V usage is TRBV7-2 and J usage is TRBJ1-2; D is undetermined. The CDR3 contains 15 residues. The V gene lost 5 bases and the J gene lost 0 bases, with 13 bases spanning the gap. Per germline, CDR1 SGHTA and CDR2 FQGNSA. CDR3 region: CASSPGGAANYGYTF. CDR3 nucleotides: TGTGCCAGCAGCCCCGGAGGAGCGGCTAACTATGGCTACACCTTC.

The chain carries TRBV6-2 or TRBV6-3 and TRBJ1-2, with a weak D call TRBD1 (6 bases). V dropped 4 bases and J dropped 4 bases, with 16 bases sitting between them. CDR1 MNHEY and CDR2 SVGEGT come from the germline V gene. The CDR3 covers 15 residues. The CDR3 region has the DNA TGTGCCAGCAGTTCGAGGACAGCTTGGGGCTATGGCTACACCTTC. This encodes CASSSRTAWGYGYTF.

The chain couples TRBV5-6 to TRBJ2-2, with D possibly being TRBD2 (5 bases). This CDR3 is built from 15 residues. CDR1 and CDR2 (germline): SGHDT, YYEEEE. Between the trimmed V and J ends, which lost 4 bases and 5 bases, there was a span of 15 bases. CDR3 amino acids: CASSEGGYRTGELFF. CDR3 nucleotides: TGTGCCAGCAGCGAGGGCGGGTATCGAACCGGGGAGCTGTTTTTT.

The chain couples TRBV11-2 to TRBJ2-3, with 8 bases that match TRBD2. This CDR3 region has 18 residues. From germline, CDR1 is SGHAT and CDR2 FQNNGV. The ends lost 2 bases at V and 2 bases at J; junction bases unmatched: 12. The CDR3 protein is CASSLNVGGRGDTDTQYF. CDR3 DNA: TGTGCCAGCAGCTTAAATGTGGGCGGGCGGGGGGACACAGATACGCAGTATTTT.

CDR3 in amino acids: CASSPTSWGGTDTQYF. The DNA for the CDR3 is TGTGCCAGTAGTCCCACCTCGTGGGGGGGCACAGATACGCAGTATTTT. This chain joins TRBV19 and TRBJ2-3; the D gene is possibly TRBD2 (6 bases). This CDR3 comprises 16 residues. The V end lost 5 bases, the J end lost 1 base, and 16 bases lay between the germline ends. CDR1 and CDR2 from the germline V gene are LNHDA and SQIVND (reference sequence).